Listed below are T cell receptor beta chains from one sample, sequenced in a study of T cells in tumors and immune-related adverse events. Sequenced by immunoSEQ multiplex PCR; TCRdb stores in-frame clones only, minus some. The repertoire consists of about 7,300 clones, with 94% occurring once and the leading ten covering 2.2%. The sample in question was lymph node tissue, obtained from a patient treated with anti-PD-1 therapy. These receptors were taken from a female donor with metastatic renal cell carcinoma. Both conserved end residues are part of each CDR3. The D gene is left open where the match is weak. Expanded clones get a size class; other rows say once, few or many, or leave the size out.

size: NA
D: NA
V: TRBV23-1
J: TRBJ2-7
CDR3: CASSQGTSLISYEQYF
DNA: TGCGCCAGCAGTCAAGGGACCAGCCTTATCTCCTACGAGCAGTACTTC

size: NA
D: NA
V: TRBV19
J: TRBJ1-5
CDR3: CASSTGFNQSQHF
DNA: TGTGCCAGTAGTACAGGGTTCAATCAGTCCCAGCATTTT

size: NA
D: NA
V: TRBV19
J: TRBJ1-5
CDR3: CASRPGRSRNQPQHF
DNA: TGTGCCAGTAGGCCAGGTCGCTCGCGCAATCAGCCCCAGCATTTT

size: NA
D: NA
V: TRBV11-2
J: TRBJ2-7
CDR3: CASSLSPMGEQYF
DNA: TGTGCCAGCAGCTTAAGTCCCATGGGCGAGCAGTACTTC

size: NA
D: NA
V: TRBV7-6
J: TRBJ1-1
CDR3: CASSLEVNTEAFF
DNA: TGTGCCAGCAGCTTAGAGGTGAACACTGAAGCTTTCTTT

size: NA
D: NA
V: TRBV18
J: TRBJ2-7
CDR3: CASSPGLGGELYYF
DNA: TGTGCCAGCTCACCGGGCCTCGGGGGTGAGTTATATTACTTC

size: NA
D: TRBD1
V: TRBV11-3
J: TRBJ2-1
CDR3: CASSSGAGTGGNYEQFF
DNA: TGTGCCAGCAGTTCAGGGGCCGGGACAGGGGGCAACTATGAGCAGTTCTTC

size: NA
D: NA
V: TRBV7-6
J: TRBJ2-4
CDR3: CASSLVPGPGDIQYF
DNA: TGTGCCAGCAGCTTAGTACCGGGGCCCGGGGACATTCAGTACTTC

size: NA
D: NA
V: TRBV6-6
J: TRBJ2-1
CDR3: CASSPLDVAYNEQFF
DNA: TGTGCCAGCAGTCCCCTGGACGTCGCCTACAATGAGCAGTTCTTC

size: NA
D: NA
V: TRBV6-6
J: TRBJ2-7
CDR3: CASSRRTWEQYF
DNA: TGTGCCAGCAGTCGCCGGACATGGGAGCAGTACTTC

size: NA
D: TRBD1
V: TRBV5-1
J: TRBJ1-1
CDR3: CASSPRTGGDGTEAFF
DNA: TGCGCCAGCAGCCCACGGACAGGGGGCGACGGCACTGAAGCTTTCTTT

size: NA
D: NA
V: TRBV5-5
J: TRBJ2-7
CDR3: CASSSGTLTYEQYF
DNA: TGTGCCAGCAGCTCCGGGACACTAACTTACGAGCAGTACTTC

size: NA
D: TRBD2
V: TRBV10-2
J: TRBJ2-4
CDR3: CASSENPGLAGKWRENIQYF
DNA: TGCGCCAGCAGTGAAAACCCGGGACTAGCGGGGAAGTGGCGGGAAAACATTCAGTACTTC

size: NA
D: NA
V: TRBV2
J: TRBJ2-2
CDR3: CASSAYTGRVTGELFF
DNA: TGTGCCAGCAGCGCCTATACAGGGCGGGTCACCGGGGAGCTGTTTTTT

size: NA
D: TRBD2
V: TRBV12-5
J: TRBJ2-5
CDR3: CASGLVGTSTETQYF
DNA: TGTGCTAGTGGTTTGGTAGGGACTAGCACAGAGACCCAGTACTTC

size: once
D: NA
V: TRBV11-2
J: TRBJ2-3
CDR3: CASSLGAQGRDTQYF
DNA: TGTGCCAGCAGCTTAGGTGCTCAGGGCAGAGATACGCAGTATTTT

size: NA
D: NA
V: TRBV19
J: TRBJ1-5
CDR3: CASSATVGNQPQHF
DNA: TGTGCCAGTAGTGCAACGGTTGGCAATCAGCCCCAGCATTTT

size: NA
D: TRBD2
V: TRBV7-2
J: TRBJ2-3
CDR3: CASSKGLAGGIPDTQYF
DNA: TGTGCCAGCAGCAAAGGACTAGCGGGGGGTATACCAGATACGCAGTATTTT

size: NA
D: NA
V: TRBV6-4
J: TRBJ2-5
CDR3: CASSDPPPYRESNETQYF
DNA: TGTGCCAGCAGTGACCCCCCCCCGTATAGGGAAAGTAACGAGACCCAGTACTTC

size: NA
D: TRBD1
V: TRBV5-4
J: TRBJ1-2
CDR3: CASSFLRGTAPDDGYTF
DNA: TGTGCCAGCAGTTTCCTTAGGGGGACAGCACCTGACGATGGCTACACCTTC

size: NA
D: NA
V: TRBV12-5
J: TRBJ1-2
CDR3: CASGFVWVSYGYTF
DNA: TGTGCTAGTGGTTTCGTCTGGGTCTCCTATGGCTACACCTTC

size: NA
D: NA
V: TRBV6-1
J: TRBJ2-7
CDR3: CASSGPLLGVGSYEQYF
DNA: TGTGCCAGCAGTGGGCCTCTCCTTGGGGTGGGGTCTTACGAGCAGTACTTC

size: NA
D: TRBD1
V: TRBV5-1
J: TRBJ2-7
CDR3: CASSPGQGALRYEQYF
DNA: TGCGCCAGCAGCCCGGGACAGGGGGCTCTACGCTACGAGCAGTACTTC

size: NA
D: NA
V: TRBV5-1
J: TRBJ1-1
CDR3: CASSLVTGTGMDTEAFF
DNA: TGCGCCAGCAGCTTGGTTACAGGTACAGGGATGGACACTGAAGCTTTCTTT

size: NA
D: TRBD1
V: TRBV28
J: TRBJ2-2
CDR3: CASSLRTGQGDQRGELFF
DNA: TGTGCCAGCAGCTTGAGAACGGGACAGGGGGACCAACGGGGCGAGCTGTTTTTT

size: NA
D: TRBD1
V: TRBV6-1
J: TRBJ2-7
CDR3: CASRSPGQGYEQYF
DNA: TGTGCCAGCAGATCACCGGGACAGGGGTACGAGCAGTACTTC

size: NA
D: NA
V: TRBV7-9
J: TRBJ2-5
CDR3: CASSLVEGRGETQYF
DNA: TGTGCCAGCAGCTTAGTCGAGGGGCGGGGAGAGACCCAGTACTTC

size: NA
D: TRBD1
V: TRBV15
J: TRBJ2-2
CDR3: CATSDGTGPVTGELFF
DNA: TGTGCCACCAGCGACGGGACAGGGCCTGTTACCGGGGAGCTGTTTTTT

size: NA
D: TRBD1
V: TRBV6-6
J: TRBJ2-4
CDR3: CASSQGAGNIQYF
DNA: TGTGCCAGCAGTCAGGGGGCAGGAAACATTCAGTACTTC

size: NA
D: TRBD1
V: TRBV2
J: TRBJ1-2
CDR3: CASRGDRAGWIYGYTF
DNA: TGTGCCAGCAGGGGGGACAGGGCCGGTTGGATCTATGGCTACACCTTC

size: NA
D: NA
V: TRBV28
J: TRBJ1-1
CDR3: CASSTRDADTEAFF
DNA: TGTGCCAGCAGTACCCGGGATGCTGACACTGAAGCTTTCTTT

size: once
D: NA
V: TRBV27
J: TRBJ1-1
CDR3: CASSLGRGRTEAFF
DNA: TGTGCCAGCAGCCTTGGTCGGGGGAGGACTGAAGCTTTCTTT

size: NA
D: NA
V: TRBV11-3
J: TRBJ2-5
CDR3: CASSLGYKETQYF
DNA: TGTGCCAGCAGCTTAGGTTATAAAGAGACCCAGTACTTC

size: NA
D: TRBD1
V: TRBV5-1
J: TRBJ2-3
CDR3: CASSTITGGDGTDTQYF
DNA: TGCGCCAGCAGCACCATAACAGGGGGCGATGGCACAGATACGCAGTATTTT

size: NA
D: NA
V: TRBV4-2
J: TRBJ1-2
CDR3: CASSPNNLETGVYGYTF
DNA: TGTGCCAGCAGCCCGAATAATTTAGAGACAGGCGTCTATGGCTACACCTTC

size: NA
D: TRBD1
V: TRBV28
J: TRBJ1-5
CDR3: CASSLGTGARGNQPQHF
DNA: TGTGCCAGCAGTTTAGGGACAGGGGCCCGTGGCAATCAGCCCCAGCATTTT

size: NA
D: NA
V: TRBV4-3
J: TRBJ2-1
CDR3: CASSQDGQIYNEQFF
DNA: TGCGCCAGCAGCCAAGATGGACAGATATACAATGAGCAGTTCTTC

size: NA
D: NA
V: TRBV11-3
J: TRBJ1-1
CDR3: CASSHSLARGTEAFF
DNA: TGTGCCAGCAGCCACAGCCTGGCGAGGGGCACTGAAGCTTTCTTT

size: NA
D: NA
V: TRBV2
J: TRBJ2-7
CDR3: CASLGGSSYGQYF
DNA: TGTGCCAGCTTGGGGGGAAGCTCCTACGGGCAGTACTTC

size: once
D: NA
V: TRBV11-3
J: TRBJ2-3
CDR3: CASSLEGYTDTQYF
DNA: TGTGCCAGCAGCTTAGAGGGATACACAGATACGCAGTATTTT

size: NA
D: NA
V: TRBV6-1
J: TRBJ1-2
CDR3: CASSDNLLGGYTF
DNA: TGTGCCAGCAGTGACAACTTGCTGGGTGGCTACACCTTC

size: NA
D: NA
V: TRBV19
J: TRBJ1-1
CDR3: CASSLTGGTEAFF
DNA: TGTGCCAGTAGTCTAACTGGCGGCACTGAAGCTTTCTTT

size: NA
D: TRBD2
V: TRBV28
J: TRBJ2-3
CDR3: CASRLAGGLSTDTQYF
DNA: TGTGCCAGCAGACTAGCGGGGGGCCTTAGCACAGATACGCAGTATTTT

size: NA
D: TRBD1
V: TRBV5-1
J: TRBJ2-2
CDR3: CASSLAGGANTGELFF
DNA: TGCGCCAGCAGCTTGGCAGGGGGCGCGAACACCGGGGAGCTGTTTTTT

size: NA
D: NA
V: TRBV11-3
J: TRBJ2-2
CDR3: CASSLGRGAGELFF
DNA: TGTGCCAGCAGCTTAGGTAGAGGTGCCGGGGAGCTGTTTTTT

size: NA
D: NA
V: TRBV5-1
J: TRBJ2-3
CDR3: CASSLVLVSTDTQYF
DNA: TGCGCCAGCAGCTTGGTCCTAGTCAGCACAGATACGCAGTATTTT

size: NA
D: TRBD1
V: TRBV10-1
J: TRBJ1-2
CDR3: CASSAGQGYGYTF
DNA: TGCGCCAGCAGTGCCGGACAGGGGTATGGCTACACCTTC

size: NA
D: TRBD1
V: TRBV6-5
J: TRBJ2-7
CDR3: CASSYSTDRGYEQYF
DNA: TGTGCCAGCAGTTACTCGACGGACAGGGGGTACGAGCAGTACTTC

size: few
D: NA
V: TRBV27
J: TRBJ2-3
CDR3: CASRSSTDTQYF
DNA: TGTGCCAGCAGGTCTAGCACAGATACGCAGTATTTT

size: once
D: NA
V: TRBV5-1
J: TRBJ2-7
CDR3: CASSSLAVNYEQYF
DNA: TGCGCCAGCAGCTCCTTAGCGGTTAACTACGAGCAGTACTTC

size: once
D: NA
V: TRBV13
J: TRBJ1-3
CDR3: CASRRGARENTIYF
DNA: TGTGCCAGCAGAAGGGGGGCGCGAGAAAACACCATATATTTT

size: NA
D: TRBD1
V: TRBV19
J: TRBJ1-1
CDR3: CASISDRARDTEAFF
DNA: TGTGCCAGTATTTCGGACAGGGCAAGGGACACTGAAGCTTTCTTT

size: NA
D: NA
V: TRBV5-6
J: TRBJ2-1
CDR3: CASSFGNEQFF
DNA: TGTGCCAGCAGCTTCGGCAATGAGCAGTTCTTC

size: NA
D: TRBD1
V: TRBV30
J: TRBJ2-3
CDR3: CAWSRRDRGLTDTQYF
DNA: TGTGCCTGGAGTCGAAGGGACAGGGGGCTCACAGATACGCAGTATTTT

size: once
D: TRBD2
V: TRBV5-4
J: TRBJ2-4
CDR3: CASSFLAGFLADAKNIQYF
DNA: TGTGCCAGCAGCTTTTTAGCGGGTTTTCTAGCAGACGCCAAAAACATTCAGTACTTC